This T cell receptor (beta chain) originates from a study of response to subunit inactivated influenza vaccine. TCRdb reanalysed the RT-PCR reads using MiXCR and keeps one entry per CDR3 protein. The data contain roughly 540,000 distinct CDR3 sequences, under 25% of them singletons. CDR1 MNHEY and CDR2 SVGAGI come from the germline V gene. Trimming removed 0 bases at V and 4 bases at J, with 13 bases between. This CDR3 contains 15 residues. These same data were also listed under a study on T cells expressing NK-cell markers. That work adds: Beta-chain TCR cDNA was generated via 5'RACE template switching with UMIs.

The sample here was CD4+ T cells sorted from PBMCs, taken roughly 13 days after vaccination. V is TRBV6-5 and J is TRBJ2-7, with D unresolved. The clonotype originates from a man over 45 who received an inactivated influenza vaccine. CDR3 protein: CASSYSSERLYEQYF. In DNA, the CDR3 is TGTGCCAGCAGTTACTCGTCAGAACGCTTGTACGAGCAGTACTTC.